Here is one T cell receptor beta chain with its context. The data stem from a study of blood T cell repertoires in COVID-19. In terms of age and location, participants ranged from roughly 18 to 100 years and lived in about 25 US areas. Membership in each cohort depended on participant-reported clinical history. This CDR3 is built from 16 residues. Germline CDR1 reads SGHNT; CDR2 reads YENEEA. J lost 7 bases, V lost 0 bases, and 11 bases had no gene match. Study processing details: Using reference gene primer amplification, nucleated cell counts were estimated. Repertoires were generated with immunoSEQ multiplex PCR, while TCRdb's copy carries only in-frame clones and drops some. That table is the source of V, J and clone size, and D and trimming were worked out from the DNA. The profile shows 350,000 to 450,000 clones, about 89% of them singletons.

The gene calls are TRBV11-3 and TRBJ1-1, with TRBD1 matching 7 bases. This receptor was obtained from a woman aged 35 to 49 who had been exposed to COVID-19. Sequenced input: PBMCs or T cells enriched from blood (not recorded which). CDR3 residues: CASSLEVWKGADEAFF. CDR3 bases: TGTGCCAGCAGCTTAGAGGTTTGGAAGGGGGCGGATGAAGCTTTCTTT.